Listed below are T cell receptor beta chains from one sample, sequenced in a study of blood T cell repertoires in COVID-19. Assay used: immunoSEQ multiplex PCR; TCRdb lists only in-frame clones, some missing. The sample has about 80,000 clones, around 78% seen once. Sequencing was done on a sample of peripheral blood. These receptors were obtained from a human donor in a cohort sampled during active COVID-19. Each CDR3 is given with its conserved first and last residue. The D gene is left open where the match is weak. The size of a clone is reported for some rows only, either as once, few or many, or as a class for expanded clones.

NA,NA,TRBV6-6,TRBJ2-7,TGTGCCAGCAGTCTTACAGGGGGGGCTGCGTATGAGCAGTACTTC,CASSLTGGAAYEQYF
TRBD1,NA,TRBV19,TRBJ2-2,TGTGCCAGTAGTAACCTCGGGACAGCCACCGGGGAGCTGTTTTTT,CASSNLGTATGELFF
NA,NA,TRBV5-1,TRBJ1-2,TGCGCCAGCAGCTTGGACTACGAGGGTCATAACTATGGCTACACCTTC,CASSLDYEGHNYGYTF
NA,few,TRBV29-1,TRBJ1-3,TGCAGCGTTGAATTGGTAGGGGCTGGAAACACCATATATTTT,CSVELVGAGNTIYF
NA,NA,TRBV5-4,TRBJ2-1,TGTGCCAGCAGGTCACTAGTGAATGAGCAGTTCTTC,CASRSLVNEQFF
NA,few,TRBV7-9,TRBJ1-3,TGTGCCAGCAGCTATACAGTCTCTGGAAACACCATATATTTT,CASSYTVSGNTIYF
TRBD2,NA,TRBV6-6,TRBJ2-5,TGTGCCAGCAGTTCAGGACTAGCGGGAGAAGAGACCCAGTACTTC,CASSSGLAGEETQYF
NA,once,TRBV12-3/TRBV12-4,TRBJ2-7,TGTGCCAGCAGTTTGACTCTCTACGAGCAGTACTTC,CASSLTLYEQYF
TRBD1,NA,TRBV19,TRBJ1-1,TGTGCCAGTTCTCAGGGGGTAAGCACTGAAGCTTTCTTT,CASSQGVSTEAFF
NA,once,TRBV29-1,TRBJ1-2,TGCAACCTAGACAGAAGAAACTATGGCTACACCTTC,CNLDRRNYGYTF
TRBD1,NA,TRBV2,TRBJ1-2,TGTGCCAGCAGGGGGGGGACAGGCCTCTATGGCTACACCTTC,CASRGGTGLYGYTF
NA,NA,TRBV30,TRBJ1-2,TGTGCCTGGGAGGCCTGGACAGATCCTAACTATGGCTACACCTTC,CAWEAWTDPNYGYTF
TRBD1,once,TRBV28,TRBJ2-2,TGTGCCAGCAGTTTTGAGGGGGCGCGTATCACCGGGGAGCTGTTTTTT,CASSFEGARITGELFF
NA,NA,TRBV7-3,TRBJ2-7,TGTGCCAGCAGCCCAGGACAGCCCTACGAGCAGTACTTC,CASSPGQPYEQYF
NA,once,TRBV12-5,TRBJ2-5,TGTGCTAGTGGTCCGGGACTCAAAGAGACCCAGTACTTC,CASGPGLKETQYF
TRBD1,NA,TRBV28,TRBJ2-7,TGTGCCAGCAGTTCCTACTCTTCCGGGACAGGGGGTGACGAGCAGTACTTC,CASSSYSSGTGGDEQYF
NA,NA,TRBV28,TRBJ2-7,TGTGCCAGTACCCTCCCAGGACAGTCCTACGAGCAGTACTTC,CASTLPGQSYEQYF
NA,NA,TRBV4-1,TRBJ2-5,TGCGCCAGCAGCCATACCCCGACATCGTACCAAGAGACCCAGTACTTC,CASSHTPTSYQETQYF